These 7 T cell receptor beta chains originate from one sample sequenced in a study of siplizumab effects on memory and regulatory T cells (dated by TCRdb to between 2018 and 2021). The library was built by means of the immunoSEQ multiplex PCR assay. TCRdb retrieved this table from immuneACCESS and kept in-frame rearrangements only. Not all clones are present; in checked studies, unresolved V genes account for under half, and no reason is known for the remainder. This sample has roughly 97,000 clones in its table, and 85% to 95% of those were observed once. The ten largest clones add up to 0.62% of the sample. The sample comprised Tregs sorted from blood. Receptor source: a human donor in good health.

The V and J genes are TRBV5-4 and TRBJ2-7; D gene unclear. Germline CDR1 and CDR2: SGHNT and YYREEE (reference sequence). The CDR3 has 13 amino acids. The V end was cut by 1 base, the J end by 2 bases, with 7 bases between. The CDR3 sequence is CASSLPGTYEQYF. The CDR3, as DNA: TGTGCCAGCAGCTTGCCGGGTACCTACGAGCAGTACTTC.

This clone appeared a few times. The V call is TRBV6-6, the J call TRBJ2-5, with 9 bases that match TRBD2. Germline trimming cut 7 bases from V and 5 bases from J; bases unmatched to any gene: 14. Germline CDR1 is MNHNY and CDR2 is SVGAGI (reference sequence). The CDR3 consists of 16 residues. Written as DNA, the CDR3 is TGTGCCAGCACCGACCCCGGGACTAGCCGGTGGGAGACCCAGTACTTC. As protein: CASTDPGTSRWETQYF.

V is TRBV9 and J is TRBJ1-3; the D gene is possibly TRBD1 (5 bases). CDR3 size: 14 residues. Between the trimmed V and J ends, which lost 3 bases and 0 bases, there was a span of 7 bases. Germline V gene sequence: CDR1 SGDLS, CDR2 YYNGEE. The CDR3 nucleotides read TGTGCCAGCAGCGCCGACAGCTCTGGAAACACCATATATTTT. It translates to CASSADSSGNTIYF.

This clone was picked up one time. The V call is TRBV5-6, the J call TRBJ2-3; D is ambiguous. The CDR3 runs to 17 residues. The ends were cut back, 0 bases at V and 4 bases at J, with 18 bases in the middle. Looked up from germline, CDR1 is SGHDT and CDR2 is YYEEEE. The CDR3 loop is CASSLAGRSSSADTQYF. The CDR3 DNA reads as TGTGCCAGCAGCTTGGCCGGCAGGAGTAGTTCTGCAGATACGCAGTATTTT.

V and J are TRBV27 and TRBJ2-7, with 9 bases lining up with TRBD2. The ends lost 0 bases at V and 10 bases at J; junction bases unmatched: 10. The CDR3 runs to 15 residues. Germline V gives CDR1 MNHEY, CDR2 SMNVEV (reference sequence). CDR3 sequence: CASSLSLGLASHQYF. The CDR3 region has the DNA TGTGCCAGCAGTTTATCGTTAGGACTAGCGTCTCATCAGTACTTC.

V gene TRBV4-1 combines with J gene TRBJ1-2, with TRBD1 matching over 7 bases. The CDR3 is 15 amino acids. V gave up 1 base and J gave up 4 bases; unmatched junction bases: 6. Per germline, CDR1 MGHRA and CDR2 YSYEKL. The CDR3 region is CASSQATGRPYGYTF. CDR3 nucleotide sequence: TGCGCCAGCAGCCAAGCGACAGGGCGCCCCTATGGCTACACCTTC.

This sequence joins TRBV7-8 and TRBJ2-7; 8 nucleotides agree with TRBD1. CDR1 is SGHVS, CDR2 FQNEAQ, per germline. J was trimmed by 4 bases and V by 5 bases; bases with no gene match: 7. CDR3 length: 14 amino acids. The chain's CDR3 is CASSRRDRQYEQYF. Written as DNA, the CDR3 is TGTGCCAGCAGCCGCCGGGACAGGCAGTACGAGCAGTACTTC.